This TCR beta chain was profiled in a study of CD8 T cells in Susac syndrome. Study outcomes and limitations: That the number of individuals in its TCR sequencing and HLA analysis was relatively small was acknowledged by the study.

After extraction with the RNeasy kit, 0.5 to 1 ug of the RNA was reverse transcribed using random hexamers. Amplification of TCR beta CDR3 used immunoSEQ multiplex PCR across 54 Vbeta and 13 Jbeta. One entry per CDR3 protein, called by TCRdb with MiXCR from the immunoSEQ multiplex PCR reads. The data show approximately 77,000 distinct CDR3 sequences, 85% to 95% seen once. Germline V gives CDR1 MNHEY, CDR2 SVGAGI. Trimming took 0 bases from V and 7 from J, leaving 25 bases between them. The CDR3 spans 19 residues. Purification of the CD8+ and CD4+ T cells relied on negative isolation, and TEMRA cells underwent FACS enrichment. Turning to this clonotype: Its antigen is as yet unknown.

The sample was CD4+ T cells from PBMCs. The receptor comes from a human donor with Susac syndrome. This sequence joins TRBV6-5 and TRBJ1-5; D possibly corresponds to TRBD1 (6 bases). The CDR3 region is CASSYSTKRGARVGQPQHF. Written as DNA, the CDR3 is TGTGCCAGCAGTTACTCGACGAAGCGGGGGGCGCGGGTCGGCCAGCCCCAGCATTTT.